The present T cell receptor (beta chain) was sequenced within a study of cytomegalovirus exposure and HLA in healthy donors. Across the study: HLA-typed donors were the source of tens of millions of unique TCRs held in an early data release. Notes on the study in general: In an earlier analysis, about 90% or about 30%: the productive usage of most TCR beta V segments. Later on, an analysis found that several of the most significant clusters appeared to be linked to common viral pathogens, which included parvovirus B19.

Of note for this clone: What it binds is unknown.

The CDR3 contains 11 residues. Germline V lookup: CDR1 DFQATT, CDR2 SNEGSKA (reference sequence). V was cut by 2 bases and J by 9 bases, with 11 bases left in between. Researchers ran the PCR with 60 Vbeta and 13 Jbeta primers. TCRdb keeps only in-frame clones here, not all; method: immunoSEQ multiplex PCR. The sample lists approximately 52,000 clones, approximately 71% seen once, with approximately 35% in the top ten. The genes are TRBV20-1 and TRBJ2-7, with a possible D match to TRBD1 (6 bases). The sequence derives from a man between 35 and 55 years old in good health and CMV-seropositive. Sample: PBMCs. The DNA of the CDR3 is TGCAGTGCTAGACAACAGGGATGGCAGTACTTC. Residues: CSARQQGWQYF.